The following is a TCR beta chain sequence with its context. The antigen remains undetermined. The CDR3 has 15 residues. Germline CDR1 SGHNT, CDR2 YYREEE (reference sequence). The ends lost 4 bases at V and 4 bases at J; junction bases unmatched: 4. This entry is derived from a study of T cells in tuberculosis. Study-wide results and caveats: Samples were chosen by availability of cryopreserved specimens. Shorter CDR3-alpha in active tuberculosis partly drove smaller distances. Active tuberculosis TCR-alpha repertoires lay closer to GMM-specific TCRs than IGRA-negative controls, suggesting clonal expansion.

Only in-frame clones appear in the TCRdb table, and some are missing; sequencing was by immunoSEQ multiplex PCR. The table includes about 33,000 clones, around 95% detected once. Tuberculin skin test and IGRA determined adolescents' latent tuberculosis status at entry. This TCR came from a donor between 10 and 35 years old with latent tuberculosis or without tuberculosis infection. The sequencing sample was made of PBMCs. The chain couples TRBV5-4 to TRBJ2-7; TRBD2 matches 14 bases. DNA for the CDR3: TGTGCCAGCAGCCAGGGACTAGCGGGAGTGTACGAGCAGTACTTC. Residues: CASSQGLAGVYEQYF. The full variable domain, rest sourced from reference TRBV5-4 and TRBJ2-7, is ETGVTQSPTHLIKTRGQQVTLRCSSQSGHNTVSWYQQALGQGPQFIFQYYREEENGRGNFPPRFSGLQFPNYSSELNVNALELDDSALYLCASSQGLAGVYEQYFGPGTRLTVT.